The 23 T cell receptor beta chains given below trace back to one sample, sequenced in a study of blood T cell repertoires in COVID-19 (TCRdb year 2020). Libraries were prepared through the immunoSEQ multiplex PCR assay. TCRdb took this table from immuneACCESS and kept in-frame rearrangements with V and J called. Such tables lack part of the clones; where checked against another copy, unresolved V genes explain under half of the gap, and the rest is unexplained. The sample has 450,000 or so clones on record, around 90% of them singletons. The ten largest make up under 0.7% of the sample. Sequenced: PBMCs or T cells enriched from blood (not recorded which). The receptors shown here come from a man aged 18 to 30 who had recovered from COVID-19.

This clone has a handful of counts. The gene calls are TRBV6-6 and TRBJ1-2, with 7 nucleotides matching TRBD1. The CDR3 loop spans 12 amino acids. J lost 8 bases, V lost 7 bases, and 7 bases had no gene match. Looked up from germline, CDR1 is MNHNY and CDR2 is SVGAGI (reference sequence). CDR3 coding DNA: TGTGCCAGCAACGAGGGGGCGCGGGGCTACACCTTC. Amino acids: CASNEGARGYTF.

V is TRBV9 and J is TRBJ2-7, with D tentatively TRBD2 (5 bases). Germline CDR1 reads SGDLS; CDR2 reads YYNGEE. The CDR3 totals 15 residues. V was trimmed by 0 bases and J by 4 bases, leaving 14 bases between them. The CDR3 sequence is CASSVGLDSTYEQYF. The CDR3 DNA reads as TGTGCCAGCAGCGTAGGTTTGGACTCTACTTACGAGCAGTACTTC.

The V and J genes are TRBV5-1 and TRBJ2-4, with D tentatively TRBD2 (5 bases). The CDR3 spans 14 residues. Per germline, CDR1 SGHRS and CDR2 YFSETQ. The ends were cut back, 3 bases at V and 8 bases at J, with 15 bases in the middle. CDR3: CASSSYSHGDIQYF. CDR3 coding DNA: TGCGCCAGCAGCTCCTACTCTCACGGGGACATTCAGTACTTC. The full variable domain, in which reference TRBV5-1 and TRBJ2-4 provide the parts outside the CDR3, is KAGVTQTPRYLIKTRGQQVTLSCSPISGHRSVSWYQQTPGQGLQFLFEYFSETQRNKGNFPGRFSGRQFSNSRSEMNVSTLELGDSALYLCASSSYSHGDIQYFGAGTRLSVL.

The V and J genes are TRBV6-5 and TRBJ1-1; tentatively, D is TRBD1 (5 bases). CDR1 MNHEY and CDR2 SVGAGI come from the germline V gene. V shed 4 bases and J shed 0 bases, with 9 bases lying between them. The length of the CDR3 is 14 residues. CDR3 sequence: CASSFRALNTEAFF. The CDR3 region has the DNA TGTGCCAGCAGTTTCAGGGCTCTGAACACTGAAGCTTTCTTT.

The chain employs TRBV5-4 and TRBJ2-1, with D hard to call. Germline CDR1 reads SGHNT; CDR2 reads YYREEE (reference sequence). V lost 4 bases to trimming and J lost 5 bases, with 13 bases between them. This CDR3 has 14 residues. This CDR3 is CASSVSGQNNEQFF. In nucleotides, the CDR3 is TGTGCCAGCAGCGTATCAGGCCAAAACAATGAGCAGTTCTTC.

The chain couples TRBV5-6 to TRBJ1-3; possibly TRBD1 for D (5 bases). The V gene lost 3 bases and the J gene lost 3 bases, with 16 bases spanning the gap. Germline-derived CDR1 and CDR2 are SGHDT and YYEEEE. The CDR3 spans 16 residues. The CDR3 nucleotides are TGTGCCAGCAGCTCGCTCAGGGTGAAGGGTGGAAACACCATATATTTT. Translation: CASSSLRVKGGNTIYF.

The CDR3 loop reads CASSLRGQGALKGSPLHF. In nucleotides, the CDR3 is TGTGCCAGCAGCTTAAGGGGGCAGGGGGCCCTAAAAGGTTCACCCCTCCACTTT. This chain joins TRBV7-9 and TRBJ1-6, with 8 bases aligning to TRBD1. J was trimmed by 9 bases and V by 2 bases; bases with no gene match: 15. The CDR3 is 18 amino acids. Germline CDR1 reads SEHNR; CDR2 reads FQNEAQ (reference sequence).

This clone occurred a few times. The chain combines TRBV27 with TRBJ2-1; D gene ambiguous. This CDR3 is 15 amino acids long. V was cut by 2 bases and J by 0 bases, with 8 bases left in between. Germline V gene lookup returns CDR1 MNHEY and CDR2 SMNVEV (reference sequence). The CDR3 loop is CASSLRLSSYNEQFF. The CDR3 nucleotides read TGTGCCAGCAGTTTACGTTTGAGCTCCTACAATGAGCAGTTCTTC.

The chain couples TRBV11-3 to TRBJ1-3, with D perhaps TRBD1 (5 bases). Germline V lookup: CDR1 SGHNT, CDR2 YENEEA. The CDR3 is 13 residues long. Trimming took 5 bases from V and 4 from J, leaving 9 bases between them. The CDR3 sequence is CASSPQAGNTIYF. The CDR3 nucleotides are TGTGCCAGCAGCCCACAGGCCGGAAACACCATATATTTT. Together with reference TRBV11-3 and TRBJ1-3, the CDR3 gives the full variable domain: EAGVVQSPRYKIIEKKQPVAFWCNPISGHNTLYWYLQNLGQGPELLIRYENEEAVDDSQLPKDRFSAERLKGVDSTLKIQPAELGDSAVYLCASSPQAGNTIYFGEGSWLTVV.

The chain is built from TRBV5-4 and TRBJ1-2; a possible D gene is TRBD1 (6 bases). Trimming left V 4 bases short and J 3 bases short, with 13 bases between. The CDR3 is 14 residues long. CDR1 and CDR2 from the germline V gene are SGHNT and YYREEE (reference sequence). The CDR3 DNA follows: TGTGCCAGCAGCGTGGGGGACACTTACTATGGCTACACCTTC. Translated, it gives CASSVGDTYYGYTF. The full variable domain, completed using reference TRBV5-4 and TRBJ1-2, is ETGVTQSPTHLIKTRGQQVTLRCSSQSGHNTVSWYQQALGQGPQFIFQYYREEENGRGNFPPRFSGLQFPNYSSELNVNALELDDSALYLCASSVGDTYYGYTFGSGTRLTVV.

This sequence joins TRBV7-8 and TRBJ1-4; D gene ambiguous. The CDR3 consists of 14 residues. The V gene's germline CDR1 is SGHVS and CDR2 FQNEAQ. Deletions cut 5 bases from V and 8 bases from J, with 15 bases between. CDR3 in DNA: TGTGCCAGCAGCCGCGGAGCCCCGAGGGAAAAACTGTTTTTT. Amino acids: CASSRGAPREKLFF. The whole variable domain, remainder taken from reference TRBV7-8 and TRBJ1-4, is GAGVSQSPRYKVAKRGQDVALRCDPISGHVSLFWYQQALGQGPEFLTYFQNEAQLDKSGLPSDRFFAERPEGSVSTLKIQRTQQEDSAVYLCASSRGAPREKLFFGSGTQLSVL.

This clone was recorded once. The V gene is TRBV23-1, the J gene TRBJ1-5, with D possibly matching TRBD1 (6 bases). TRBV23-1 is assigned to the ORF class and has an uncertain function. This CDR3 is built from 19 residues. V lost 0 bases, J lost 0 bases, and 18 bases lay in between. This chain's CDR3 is CASSQSGSRGFYSNQPQHF. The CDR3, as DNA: TGCGCCAGCAGTCAATCGGGGTCAAGGGGGTTTTATAGCAATCAGCCCCAGCATTTT.

The chain's CDR3 is CASSRDRVRGTDTQYF. DNA of the CDR3: TGCGCCAGCAGTAGGGACAGGGTCAGGGGGACAGATACGCAGTATTTT. V usage is TRBV5-1 and J usage is TRBJ2-3, with TRBD1 identical over 9 bases. The CDR3 length is 16 residues. Germline V gene data show CDR1 as SGHRS and CDR2 as YFSETQ. The trim removed 5 bases at V and 3 bases at J, leaving 10 bases unmatched.

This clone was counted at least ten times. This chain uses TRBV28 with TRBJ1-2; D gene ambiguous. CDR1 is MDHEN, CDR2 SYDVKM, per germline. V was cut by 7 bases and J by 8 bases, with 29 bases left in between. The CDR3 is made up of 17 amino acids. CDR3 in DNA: TGTGCCAGCATCCCGGCGGGTAGTGGACTTTCGAGGAAAGGCTACACCTTC. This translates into CASIPAGSGLSRKGYTF.

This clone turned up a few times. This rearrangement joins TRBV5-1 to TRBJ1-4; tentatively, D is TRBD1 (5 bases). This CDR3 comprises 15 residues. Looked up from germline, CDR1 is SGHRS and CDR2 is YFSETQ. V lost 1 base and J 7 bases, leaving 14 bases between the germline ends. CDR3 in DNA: TGCGCCAGCAGCTTGAAGACAGCCAGTGGTGAAAAACTGTTTTTT. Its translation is CASSLKTASGEKLFF.

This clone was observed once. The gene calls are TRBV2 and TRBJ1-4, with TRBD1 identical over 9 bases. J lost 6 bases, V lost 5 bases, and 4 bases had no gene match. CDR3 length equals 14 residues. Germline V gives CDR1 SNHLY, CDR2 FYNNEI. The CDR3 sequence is CASSLQGAYEKLFF. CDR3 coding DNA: TGTGCCAGCAGTTTACAGGGGGCGTATGAAAAACTGTTTTTT.

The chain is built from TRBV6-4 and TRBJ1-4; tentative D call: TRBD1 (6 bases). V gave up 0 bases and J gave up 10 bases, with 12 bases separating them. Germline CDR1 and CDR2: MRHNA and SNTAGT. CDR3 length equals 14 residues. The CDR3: CASSDSGGLGKLFF. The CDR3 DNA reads TGTGCCAGCAGTGACTCCGGGGGGCTCGGAAAACTGTTTTTT.

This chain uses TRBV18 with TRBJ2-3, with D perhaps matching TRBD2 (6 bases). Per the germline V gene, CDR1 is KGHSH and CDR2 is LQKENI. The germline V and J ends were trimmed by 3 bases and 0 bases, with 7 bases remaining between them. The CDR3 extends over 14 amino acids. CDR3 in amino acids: CASSPRDSTDTQYF. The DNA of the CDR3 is TGTGCCAGCTCACCGCGGGACAGCACAGATACGCAGTATTTT.

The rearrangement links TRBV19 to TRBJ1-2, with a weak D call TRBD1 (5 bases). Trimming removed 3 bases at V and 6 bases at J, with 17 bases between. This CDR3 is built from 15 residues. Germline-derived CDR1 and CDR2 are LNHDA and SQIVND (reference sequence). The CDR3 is CASSIYRGGGDGYTF. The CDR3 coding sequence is TGTGCCAGTAGTATCTACCGTGGGGGGGGAGATGGCTACACCTTC.

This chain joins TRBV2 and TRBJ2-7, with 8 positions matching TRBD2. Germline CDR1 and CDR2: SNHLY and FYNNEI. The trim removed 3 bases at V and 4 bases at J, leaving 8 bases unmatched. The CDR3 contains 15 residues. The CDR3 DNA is TGTGCCAGCAGTGACCCGCCAGCGGGGGCGTACGAGCAGTACTTC. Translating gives CASSDPPAGAYEQYF.

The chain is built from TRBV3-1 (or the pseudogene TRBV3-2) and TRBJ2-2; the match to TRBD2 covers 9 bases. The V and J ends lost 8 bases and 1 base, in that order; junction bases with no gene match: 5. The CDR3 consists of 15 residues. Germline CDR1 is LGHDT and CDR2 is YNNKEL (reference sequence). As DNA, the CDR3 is TGTGCCAGCGGACATAGCGGGGGGAACACCGGGGAGCTGTTTTTT. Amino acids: CASGHSGGNTGELFF.

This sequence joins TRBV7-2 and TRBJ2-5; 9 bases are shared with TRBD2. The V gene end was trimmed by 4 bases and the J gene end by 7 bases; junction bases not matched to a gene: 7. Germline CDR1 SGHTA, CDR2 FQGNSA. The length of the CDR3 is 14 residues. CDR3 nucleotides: TGTGCCAGCAGCTCCCCAGCGGGAGGTGGGACCCAGTACTTC. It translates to CASSSPAGGGTQYF.

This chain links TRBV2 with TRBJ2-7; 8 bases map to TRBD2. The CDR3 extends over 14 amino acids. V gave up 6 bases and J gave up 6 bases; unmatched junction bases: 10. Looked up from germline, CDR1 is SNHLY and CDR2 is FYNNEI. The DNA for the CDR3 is TGTGCCAGCAGGGAGTCAACGGGGGGGCCCGAGCAGTACTTC. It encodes CASRESTGGPEQYF.